This T cell receptor beta chain emerged from a study of shared clonotypes between healthy human individuals (dated by TCRdb to the early 2020s). Concerning the study at large: The cohort comprised a couple of women and a few men aged 18 to 49 years. For each donor, CD4 naive and CD4 memory were each run on three plates, CD8 naive on two plates, and CD8 memory on one plate. To estimate repertoire size and how much clonotypes are shared between individuals, the study performed deep sequencing of blood TCR repertoires from 4 to 6 healthy adults. Libraries were prepared and TCR repertoires were sequenced by different laboratories using diverse techniques, in order to increase sequencing depth and limit assay-specific biases. Per donor, leukapheresis produced somewhere between about 0.8 and 9 billion PBMCs.

Paper-wide results and their limitations: Sampling was restricted to blood, and TCR repertoires in tissue are likely to differ from TCR repertoires in blood. Based on pairwise subsampling, the degree of clonotype sharing among donors was expected to be affected by sequencing depth. Because the study included a small number of donors, the genetic and exposure-history diversity represented was limited. Naive subsets generally had larger estimated clonotype richness than memory subsets did. Compared with non-shared clonotypes, the clonotypes found in all four sorted-subset donors had higher generation probabilities. Incomplete sequencing was indicated by rarefaction of sorted-subset datasets, despite the large sequencing depth. Sharing across a handful of donors was observed for approximately 5% of naive CD4, under 4% of naive CD8, 2% to 2.5% of memory CD4, and less than 0.45% of memory CD8 clonotypes.

Donors were healthy HIV-negative adults with no recently reported acute infections or vaccinations. Every donor was a Caucasian adult residing in Nashville, Tennessee, USA. CD4+ T cells were enriched by magnetic negative selection, after which naive cells were positively selected on CD45RA and the negative fraction was taken as the memory subset. Blood was obtained by leukapheresis, after which PBMCs were separated by Ficoll-Histopaque density gradient centrifugation and cryopreserved in liquid nitrogen vapor phase. Analytical flow cytometry was used to check the purity and quantity of every magnetically sorted T cell population. Each sorted fraction had its genomic DNA isolated and then quantified by UV absorbance on a Nanodrop 2000c. Regarding this clone: Its target antigen remains unknown. The input lacks base qualities; no much larger clone sits a single base away.

TCR CDR3 regions were amplified from genomic DNA by multiplex PCR using the deep immunoSEQ assay. Extracted genomic DNA from each cell subset was distributed evenly across all wells of several immunoSEQ 96-well plates, and each plate was treated as a replicate. For sorted subsets, each replicate PCR was loaded with 200 ng genomic DNA, equivalent to about 30,000 T cell genomes. Purified libraries were measured with a Qubit 3.0 fluorometer, size-checked on a Bioanalyzer 2100, and measured again with the KAPA Library Quantification kit. Every immunoSEQ 96-well plate was sequenced on a dedicated single-read 150-cycle Illumina NextSeq 550 flow cell. As for how the authors treated the data: The immunoSEQ output contained only junctional sequences without quality scores, so filtering could not match that applied to full-length reads. Sequences were annotated with PyIR, a Python wrapper for IgBLAST v1.9, and V/J genes and CDR3 were assigned using IMGT germline references. Reads were removed for weak V/J assignments (E-value above 1e-6), missing CDR3, stop codons, out-of-frame junctions, or ambiguous translated residues. V3J clonotypes were defined as sequences sharing the same inferred V gene, J gene, and CDR3 amino acid sequence. Percentage overlap between repertoires was calculated by dividing the number of shared unique clonotypes by the size of the smaller repertoire. RTK rarefaction, the Chao1 estimator, and Recon v2.1 estimates of unobserved clonotypes were used to assess repertoire richness. Generation probabilities for all TCRbeta clonotypes obtained by the gDNA method from a handful of donors were computed using OLGA. TCRdb mirrors the immuneACCESS table, restricted to in-frame sequences. Some clones are absent from its copies; in checked studies, under half trace to an unresolved V gene, and the reason for the others is unknown. The V and J calls and clone size were taken over from that table, and D and trimming were inferred from the DNA. In this sample the table shows just over 2,000,000 clones, roughly 94% of which occur a single time. More than 0.1% of the sample comes from the top ten.

CDR3 length: 18 amino acids, cysteine to phenylalanine. The DNA shown is the 54-base CDR3, in frame from base 1. Based on the germline V gene, the CDR1 and CDR2 sequences are MDHEN and SYDVKM. V is pruned by 5 bases and J by 7 bases, leaving 14 bases of the junction without a gene match. The TCR comes from a man aged 18 to 29 in good health. What was sequenced was naive CD4+ T cells sorted from blood. The sample's cell subset or site label is to be understood as: CD45RA+ positively selected. The chain was built from TRBV28 and TRBJ2-1; 13 bases in the junction line up with TRBD2. The DNA sequence reads TGTGCCAGCAGTCCTCCCCCCGGACTAGCGGGAGTTGGAAATGAGCAGTTCTTC. Its protein is CASSPPPGLAGVGNEQFF. The CDR3 plus the reference TRBV28 and TRBJ2-1 genes for the other parts give the full variable domain: DVKVTQSSRYLVKRTGEKVFLECVQDMDHENMFWYRQDPGLGLRLIYFSYDVKMKEKGDIPEGYSVSREKKERFSLILESASTNQTSMYLCASSPPPGLAGVGNEQFFGPGTRLTVL.